A selection of T cell receptor beta chains follows, all from one sample in a study of OX40 agonist ivuxolimab in advanced cancers. Method: immunoSEQ multiplex PCR; TCRdb's copy keeps in-frame clones and lacks some. The sample lists about 50,000 clones, about 93% occurring once. This material consisted of CD4+ or CD8+ T cells sorted from blood, taken in a trial of the OX40 agonist ivuxolimab. The receptors originated from an adult with an advanced solid tumor such as melanoma, head and neck, liver or kidney cancer. Both conserved end residues are trimmed from each CDR3. Expanded clones are given a class, and other clones once, few, many or no size at all.

J gene | clone size | V gene | CDR3 protein
TRBJ2-5 | NA | TRBV5-4 | ASSRAALISSRETQY
TRBJ2-1 | NA | TRBV9 | ASSVRLAGNEQF
TRBJ2-3 | NA | TRBV6-5 | ASSPRGTDTQY
TRBJ2-5 | NA | TRBV7-9 | AGGLSLKETQY
TRBJ2-5 | NA | TRBV6-6 | AGGDAQETQY
TRBJ2-7 | NA | TRBV4-3 | ASSLEGTGDPYEQY
TRBJ2-7 | NA | TRBV7-6 | ASSLGLAGGGEQY
TRBJ2-7 | NA | TRBV27 | ASSPDSELDNSYEQY
TRBJ2-7 | once | TRBV28 | ASRTARELYEQY
TRBJ1-5 | NA | TRBV10-3 | AISETDSNQPQH
TRBJ2-7 | NA | TRBV4-3 | ASSQDRSQGYEQY
TRBJ1-5 | NA | TRBV2 | ASSEDWSGGTENQPQH
TRBJ2-2 | few | TRBV6-5 | ASSYSSDTGELF
TRBJ1-4 | NA | TRBV25-1 | ASSTGAGDEKLF
TRBJ2-7 | NA | TRBV6-6 | ASSLGRTGQDYEQY
TRBJ2-7 | NA | TRBV19 | AVGTASYEQY
TRBJ2-7 | NA | TRBV4-3 | ASSPGQPAYEQY
TRBJ2-7 | NA | TRBV6-6 | ASSNRDRGYEQY
TRBJ2-7 | NA | TRBV7-9 | ASSERASLGYEQY
TRBJ2-7 | NA | TRBV14 | ASSRLGGPHEQY
TRBJ2-1 | NA | TRBV28 | ASSDSISGFAYNEQF
TRBJ2-1 | NA | TRBV5-6 | ASSLSGANEQF
TRBJ2-1 | NA | TRBV28 | ASSLLGLSSYNEQF
TRBJ2-2 | NA | TRBV9 | ASSVVGDYTGELF
TRBJ2-1 | NA | TRBV27 | ASSLPHLAGGYNEQF
TRBJ2-1 | NA | TRBV27 | ASSFGGASYNEQF
TRBJ2-7 | NA | TRBV29-1 | SVGGAGEQY
TRBJ2-1 | NA | TRBV28 | ASSADGAVYNEQF
TRBJ2-1 | NA | TRBV4-1 | ASSQDAGRSYNEQF
TRBJ2-1 | NA | TRBV11-2 | ASSLDPGLGSPAL
TRBJ1-1 | NA | TRBV19 | ASSPTSDRESF
TRBJ2-5 | NA | TRBV28 | ASSSTVGTSDPWETQY
TRBJ2-5 | NA | TRBV29-1 | SVDRVTGTGIQETQY
TRBJ2-7 | NA | TRBV18 | ASSPLSKGSYEQY
TRBJ2-1 | NA | TRBV9 | ASSVRDRAQPGLAGGKSYNEQF
TRBJ1-5 | NA | TRBV28 | ASSPIRGSPIGNQPQH
TRBJ2-1 | NA | TRBV10-3 | ASGPGGYNEQF
TRBJ2-1 | NA | TRBV4-1 | ASSPQASGAGDEQF
TRBJ2-1 | NA | TRBV29-1 | SVGGGSYNEQF
TRBJ1-2 | NA | TRBV4-3 | ASSQWAWGRDGYT
TRBJ1-3 | NA | TRBV7-9 | ASSLEMDFLTGNTIY
TRBJ2-7 | NA | TRBV5-1 | ASTPGGPTSFYEQY
TRBJ2-5 | NA | TRBV5-8 | ASSPNLALGETQY
TRBJ2-7 | NA | TRBV5-5 | ASSLWDGAYEQY
TRBJ2-7 | NA | TRBV5-4 | ASSFRQMKTYEQY
TRBJ2-1 | NA | TRBV5-6 | ASSLGVRNEQF